What follows are 24 T cell receptor beta chains derived from one specimen sequenced in a study of blood T cells in healthy people across ages. Then a second PCR, running about 6 to 12 cycles, was carried out with a sample-barcoded 5' primer and a J-beta primer mix. Each CDR3 protein gets one entry after TCRdb re-called the 5' RACE reads with MiXCR. The sample lists around 820,000 distinct CDR3 sequences; approximately 25% were seen once. This same sample was also taken into another study, of T cells of mothers and their children.

The specimen sequenced was blood. The receptors derive from a boy aged 10-17 years in good health.

Note on this clonotype: Compared with germline, one end of the junction differs, possibly owing to a read error. The chain recombines TRBV10-3 with TRBJ2-5; TRBD1 aligns across 10 bases. CDR3 size: 14 residues. CDR1 and CDR2 from the germline V gene are ENHRY and SYGVKD. CDR3 coding DNA: TGTGGCATCAGAGAACCGGACAGGGGGGAGACCCAGTACTTC. It encodes CGIREPDRGETQYF.

Details on this clonotype: Compared with germline, one end of the junction differs, possibly owing to a read error. The chain recombines TRBV12-3 or TRBV12-4 with TRBJ1-5; 9 bases map to TRBD1. This CDR3 is 15 amino acids long. As DNA, the CDR3 is TGTGGCAGCAGTCCAACCGGGACAGGGTGGCAGCCCCAGCATTTT. This gives the protein CGSSPTGTGWQPQHF.

This clonotype came up a few times. This CDR3 is CSVEWRESSYNEQFF. DNA for the CDR3: TGCAGCGTTGAATGGCGGGAGAGCTCCTACAATGAGCAGTTCTTC. The chain recombines TRBV29-1 with TRBJ2-1, with TRBD2 matching 7 bases. This CDR3 is 15 amino acids long. J was trimmed by 0 bases and V by 2 bases; bases with no gene match: 4. Germline-derived CDR1 and CDR2 are SQVTM and ANQGSEA.

This chain joins TRBV6-1 and TRBJ1-1; no clear D. Germline V gene data show CDR1 as MNHNS and CDR2 as SASEGT. V lost 1 base to trimming and J lost 6 bases, with 3 bases between them. There are 11 residues in the CDR3. CDR3 in amino acids: CASSEGPEAFF. The CDR3 DNA reads as TGTGCCAGCAGTGAAGGCCCTGAAGCTTTCTTT.

This clonotype was detected only a few times. This sequence joins TRBV29-1 and TRBJ2-7; the D gene is possibly TRBD1 (6 bases). The J call is uncertain, as TRBJ2-5 better fits the DNA end. Per the germline V gene, CDR1 is SQVTM and CDR2 is ANQGSEA. CDR3 length equals 14 residues. The CDR3 here is CSVEGQGLRETQYF. In nucleotides, the CDR3 is TGCAGCGTTGAAGGCCAGGGGTTGAGAGAGACCCAGTACTTC.

This clonotype was recorded a few times. DNA for the CDR3: TGCGGACTGGTTGACACGAACACTGAAGCTTTCTTT. The encoded protein is CGLVDTNTEAFF. This rearrangement joins TRBV29-1 to TRBJ1-1; D call uncertain. From germline, CDR1 is SQVTM and CDR2 ANQGSEA. The CDR3 extends over 12 amino acids. The entire variable domain, with the rest obtained from reference TRBV29-1 and TRBJ1-1, is as follows: SAVISQKPSRDICQRGTSLTIQCQVDSQVTMMFWYRQQPGQSLTLIATANQGSEATYESGFVIDKFPISRPNLTFSTLTVSNMSPEDSSIYLCGLVDTNTEAFFGQGTRLTVV.

This clonotype was seen a handful of times. V usage is TRBV9 and J usage is TRBJ2-4; 8 bases line up with TRBD2. V lost 3 bases to trimming and J lost 1 base; unmatched junction nucleotides: 9. Germline CDR1 reads SGDLS; CDR2 reads YYNGEE. This CDR3 spans 17 amino acids. CDR3 region: CASSAPRGGAAKNIQYF. The CDR3 DNA follows: TGTGCCAGCAGCGCCCCACGGGGGGGGGCGGCCAAAAACATTCAGTACTTC.

In this sample, this clonotype turned up a few times. The junction departs from the called germline gene at one end, perhaps through a read error. The rearrangement uses TRBV12-3 or TRBV12-4 and TRBJ2-3; possibly TRBD2 for D (5 bases). CDR3 length: 12 amino acids. CDR3 residues: CASSSGTDAQYF. The CDR3 coding sequence is TGTGCCAGCAGTTCGGGAACCGATGCGCAATATTTT.

The genes are TRBV5-1 and TRBJ2-1, with D possibly being TRBD2 (6 bases). The CDR3 covers 14 residues. The V end was cut by 2 bases, the J end by 6 bases, with 12 bases between. Germline V CDR1 and CDR2: SGHRS, YFSETQ. As DNA, the CDR3 is TGCGCCAGCAGCTTCGGAGGGAATAGCAATGAGCAGTTCTTC. It codes for CASSFGGNSNEQFF.

This clonotype has just a few counts. The V and J genes are TRBV3-1 and TRBJ2-1; D not certain. In germline, CDR1 is LGHDT, CDR2 YNNKEL (reference sequence). Trimming stripped 4 bases from V and 0 bases from J, with 16 bases between. CDR3 length equals 17 residues. This CDR3 is CASSRRPSLSSYNEQFF. CDR3 nucleotides: TGTGCCAGCAGCCGGCGGCCCTCTTTAAGCTCCTACAATGAGCAGTTCTTC.

This clonotype was counted only a few times. It may be a read error: a sequence one base away is much more abundant. The rearrangement links TRBV3-1 to TRBJ2-5; D is ambiguous. CDR3 length: 11 residues. Deletions cut 0 bases from V and 7 bases from J, with 3 bases between. Germline values: CDR1 LGHDT, CDR2 YNNKEL (reference sequence). CDR3 protein: CASSQEWTQYF. CDR3 DNA sequence: TGTGCCAGCAGCCAAGAGTGGACCCAGTACTTC.

This clonotype was seen only a few times. This chain links TRBV11-2 with TRBJ2-5, with 10 bases fitting TRBD1. Germline V gives CDR1 SGHAT, CDR2 FQNNGV. The CDR3 is 14 residues long. The V segment lost 3 bases and the J segment 5 bases; nucleotides outside the gene matches: 3. In nucleotides, the CDR3 is TGTGCCAGCAGCTTTGACAGGGGGCGGGAGACCCAGTACTTC. It codes for CASSFDRGRETQYF.

This clonotype has only a few counts. The chain employs TRBV28 and TRBJ2-5; D possibly corresponds to TRBD1 (5 bases). Germline V lookup: CDR1 MDHEN, CDR2 SYDVKM. This CDR3 comprises 16 residues. Trimming shortened V by 6 bases and J by 3 bases, and 20 bases separated the two germline ends. The CDR3 spells CASSPRWKGAEETQYF. The DNA for the CDR3 is TGTGCCAGCAGCCCACGGTGGAAAGGGGCCGAAGAGACCCAGTACTTC.

This clonotype was detected a few times. The rearrangement uses TRBV7-9 and TRBJ2-5; no reliable D call. This CDR3 spans 12 amino acids. V was trimmed by 3 bases and J by 5 bases, leaving 7 bases between them. The germline gives CDR1 SEHNR, CDR2 FQNEAQ (reference sequence). Written as DNA, the CDR3 is TGTGCCAGCAGCTTGAATTGGGAGACCCAGTACTTC. The encoded protein is CASSLNWETQYF.

This clonotype was observed a few times. The junction differs from germline at one of its ends, possibly a read error. The chain links TRBV7-9 to TRBJ2-7; 7 bases agree with TRBD1. CDR3 size: 12 residues. Germline V CDR1 and CDR2: SEHNR, FQNEAQ (reference sequence). The CDR3 reads CASSLVVGGEHF. CDR3 in DNA: TGTGCCAGCAGCTTAGTTGTAGGGGGCGAACACTTC.

The chain couples TRBV7-8 to TRBJ2-5, with 9 positions matching TRBD1. Germline CDR1 is SGHVS and CDR2 is FQNEAQ. The CDR3 has 15 amino acids. V was pared by 5 bases and J by 4 bases, with 8 bases of the junction left unmatched. In nucleotides, the CDR3 is TGTGCCAGCAGCGCCCGGACAGGGGTCCCAGAGACCCAGTACTTC. Encoded protein: CASSARTGVPETQYF.

The chain has TRBV10-3 and TRBJ1-2, with TRBD1 matching over 9 bases. Germline CDR1 ENHRY, CDR2 SYGVKD. V dropped 6 bases and J dropped 4; count of bases not matched to a gene: 9. This CDR3 is built from 15 residues. The CDR3 is CAIRQQGALSYGYTF. DNA of the CDR3: TGTGCCATCAGACAACAGGGGGCGCTTAGCTATGGCTACACCTTC.

The chain uses TRBV20-1 and TRBJ2-7; D not resolved. Trimming stripped 5 bases from V and 3 bases from J, with 17 bases between. This CDR3 has 14 amino acids. CDR1 and CDR2 from the germline V gene are DFQATT and SNEGSKA (reference sequence). CDR3 loop: CSAEGGRADYEQYF. The CDR3 nucleotides read TGCAGTGCTGAAGGTGGTCGGGCTGACTACGAGCAGTACTTC.

In its sample, this clonotype was seen a few times. Here the CDR3 DNA reads TGTGCCAGCAGCTCCGTGGAGGGCCAAGAGACCCAGTACTTC. It encodes CASSSVEGQETQYF. V is TRBV11-2 and J is TRBJ2-5, with D perhaps TRBD2 (6 bases). V shed 4 bases and J shed 1 base, with 10 bases lying between them. This CDR3 has 14 residues. Germline V gene lookup returns CDR1 SGHAT and CDR2 FQNNGV.

This clonotype was counted only a few times. The V gene is TRBV4-1, the J gene TRBJ2-3, with D unclear. CDR1 and CDR2 from the germline V gene are MGHRA and YSYEKL. The germline V and J ends were trimmed by 0 bases and 3 bases, with 13 bases remaining between them. CDR3 length equals 16 residues. CDR3 nucleotide sequence: TGCGCCAGCAGCCAAGATCGAAGCACTGGTACAGATACGCAGTATTTT. Amino acids: CASSQDRSTGTDTQYF.

In this sample, this clonotype turned up a few times. The rearrangement links TRBV3-1 to TRBJ1-2; D is unclear. The length of the CDR3 is 13 residues. Germline loops: CDR1 LGHDT, CDR2 YNNKEL (reference sequence). The V gene lost 4 bases and the J gene lost 4 bases, with 10 bases spanning the gap. CDR3 sequence: CASSPKSSYGYTF. The DNA of the CDR3 is TGTGCCAGCAGCCCAAAGTCCTCCTATGGCTACACCTTC.

Of note for this clonotype: The junction shows a germline mismatch at one end, possibly a read error. The gene calls are TRBV4-3 and TRBJ1-5; D is undetermined. Germline V gene lookup returns CDR1 LGHNA and CDR2 YSLEER. This CDR3 is built from 15 residues. The CDR3 DNA reads as TGCACCAGCAGCCAAGATTACGGCAGAGATCAGCCCCAGCATTTT. Protein product: CTSSQDYGRDQPQHF.

This clonotype turned up a few times. The chain has TRBV28 and TRBJ1-5, with TRBD1 as a possible D gene (6 bases). CDR1 and CDR2 from the germline V gene are MDHEN and SYDVKM. V lost 9 bases and J 2 bases, leaving 11 bases between the germline ends. This CDR3 comprises 13 residues. CDR3 residues: CASLGAGNQPQHF. CDR3 bases: TGTGCCAGTTTGGGGGCTGGCAATCAGCCCCAGCATTTT.

J is TRBJ1-1 and V is TRBV20-1, with D possibly matching TRBD1 (5 bases). Germline V gives CDR1 DFQATT, CDR2 SNEGSKA (reference sequence). The CDR3 runs to 14 residues. The V end lost 7 bases, the J end lost 7 bases, and 22 bases lay between the germline ends. The CDR3 loop is CSGSGSRDWGEAFF. The CDR3 DNA reads TGCAGTGGAAGTGGGTCGCGGGACTGGGGTGAAGCTTTCTTT.